Presented here are 20 T cell receptor beta chains from one specimen sequenced in a study of blood T cell repertoires in COVID-19. TCRdb's copy holds only in-frame clones and misses some; the assay was immunoSEQ multiplex PCR. This sample carries 90,000 or so clones, approximately 89% of them seen once, and the ten largest clones take about 0.51%. The specimen sequenced was peripheral blood. These receptors were taken from a man aged 60-69 years with acute or convalescent COVID-19.

The chain is built from TRBV10-3 and TRBJ2-7; 9 bases align to TRBD1. CDR1 is ENHRY and CDR2 is SYGVKD in the germline V gene. After removal of 6 bases from V and 3 bases from J, the junction contained 9 bases not matched to a gene. This CDR3 spans 15 amino acids. CDR3 bases: TGTGCCATCAGCAGACCCGGGACAGGGCTCTACGAGCAGTACTTC. As protein: CAISRPGTGLYEQYF.

The chain joins TRBV5-1 to TRBJ1-5; tentatively, D is TRBD1 (5 bases). From germline, CDR1 is SGHRS and CDR2 YFSETQ. The length of the CDR3 is 15 residues. The V and J ends lost 0 bases and 4 bases respectively, with 11 bases between them. CDR3 DNA sequence: TGCGCCAGCAGCTTGGATCCAGGGCTAAATCAGCCCCAGCATTTT. This codes for CASSLDPGLNQPQHF. Full variable domain (missing parts from reference TRBV5-1 and TRBJ1-5): KAGVTQTPRYLIKTRGQQVTLSCSPISGHRSVSWYQQTPGQGLQFLFEYFSETQRNKGNFPGRFSGRQFSNSRSEMNVSTLELGDSALYLCASSLDPGLNQPQHFGDGTRLSIL.

This chain uses TRBV12-3 or TRBV12-4 with TRBJ1-1, with 9 positions matching TRBD1. The CDR3 consists of 13 residues. V shed 4 bases, J shed 4 bases, and the junction held 1 base outside the gene matches. Here the CDR3 reads CASSSDRGTEAFF. CDR3 nucleotides: TGTGCCAGCAGTTCGGACAGGGGCACTGAAGCTTTCTTT.

This chain uses TRBV6-1 with TRBJ1-2; D is undetermined. Germline CDR1 reads MNHNS; CDR2 reads SASEGT. The CDR3 length is 12 residues. V gave up 2 bases and J gave up 7 bases, with 8 bases separating them. DNA of the CDR3: TGTGCCAGCAGTGAACGAGGAGTTGGCTACACCTTC. Translation: CASSERGVGYTF.

The chain is built from TRBV30 and TRBJ2-7; 8 bases are a match to TRBD2. The CDR3 contains 11 residues. Per the germline V gene, CDR1 is GTSNPN and CDR2 is SVGIG (reference sequence). The trim removed 4 bases at V and 6 bases at J, leaving 2 bases unmatched. The DNA for the CDR3 is TGTGCCTGGACCGGGGGGGGCGAGCAGTACTTC. This gives the protein CAWTGGGEQYF.

This clone was observed a few times. This chain uses TRBV19 with TRBJ2-1; 7 bases map to TRBD2. The CDR3 covers 15 residues. In germline, CDR1 is LNHDA, CDR2 SQIVND (reference sequence). J lost 7 bases, V lost 10 bases, and 16 bases had no gene match. CDR3 loop: CAMSVVAGERNEQFF. The CDR3 bases are TGTGCCATGTCGGTCGTCGCGGGAGAACGTAATGAGCAGTTCTTC.

This clone was picked up a small number of times. The chain combines TRBV9 with TRBJ1-1; D gene ambiguous. Trimming stripped 3 bases from V and 0 bases from J, with 12 bases between. The CDR3 is 15 amino acids. Germline CDR1 and CDR2: SGDLS and YYNGEE. CDR3: CASSASGNMNTEAFF. The CDR3 coding sequence is TGTGCCAGCAGCGCCTCGGGGAACATGAACACTGAAGCTTTCTTT.

The rearrangement joins TRBV5-1 to TRBJ2-7, with 14 positions matching TRBD2. Germline V lookup: CDR1 SGHRS, CDR2 YFSETQ. The CDR3 spans 16 residues. The J segment lost 6 bases and the V segment lost 4 bases, leaving 9 bases of the junction unmatched. The CDR3 coding sequence is TGCGCCAGCAGCCTAGGACTAGCGGGGGGATTAAGCGAGCAGTACTTC. This encodes CASSLGLAGGLSEQYF.

This chain connects TRBV3-1 (or the pseudogene TRBV3-2) to TRBJ1-2; D remains ambiguous. The CDR3 has 15 residues. V lost 5 bases and J lost 4, with 17 bases in between. CDR1 LGHDT and CDR2 YNNKEL come from the germline V gene (reference sequence). In DNA, the CDR3 is TGTGCCAGCAGCTCATCAGGCCTTAGGATCTATGGCTACACCTTC. This translates into CASSSSGLRIYGYTF.

The chain is built from TRBV3-1 (or the pseudogene TRBV3-2) and TRBJ2-1, with D tentatively TRBD2 (7 bases). The CDR3 has 16 amino acids. Trimming cost V 0 bases and J 3 bases, with 12 bases left between them. CDR1 and CDR2 (germline): LGHDT, YNNKEL (reference sequence). DNA of the CDR3: TGTGCCAGCAGCCAAGATCTAGGGGGGGACTACAATGAGCAGTTCTTC. This gives the protein CASSQDLGGDYNEQFF.

The J gene is TRBJ1-1, the V gene TRBV27, with D unclear. Trimming removed 5 bases from V and 5 bases from J, with 21 bases in between. CDR3 size: 16 residues. Germline V gene data show CDR1 as MNHEY and CDR2 as SMNVEV (reference sequence). This CDR3 is CASSPHWTDGGTEAFF. CDR3 sequence (DNA): TGTGCCAGCAGTCCACATTGGACGGATGGAGGTACTGAAGCTTTCTTT.

The rearrangement links TRBV7-8 to TRBJ2-5; perhaps TRBD1 as D (5 bases). There are 15 residues in the CDR3. The germline gives CDR1 SGHVS, CDR2 FQNEAQ. V lost 5 bases to trimming and J lost 5 bases, with 18 bases between them. In DNA, the CDR3 is TGTGCCAGCAGCCGAGACAGTTTCCCTGGGGAGACCCAGTACTTC. Protein product: CASSRDSFPGETQYF.

The chain employs TRBV6-5 and TRBJ1-1; 11 bases are shared with TRBD1. The CDR3 spans 15 residues. V lost 5 bases and J lost 1; bases outside the gene matches: 3. Germline CDR1 MNHEY, CDR2 SVGAGI. CDR3 sequence: CASSTGQGANTEAFF. The CDR3 DNA sequence: TGTGCCAGCAGTACCGGACAGGGGGCGAACACTGAAGCTTTCTTT.

The genes are TRBV30 and TRBJ2-5, with TRBD1 identical over 10 bases. J lost 5 bases, V lost 2 bases, and 11 bases had no gene match. Germline CDR1 reads GTSNPN; CDR2 reads SVGIG (reference sequence). This CDR3 is 16 amino acids long. DNA for the CDR3: TGTGCCTGGAGTTTAACGACAGGGGGCGTTTCGGAGACCCAGTACTTC. Amino acids: CAWSLTTGGVSETQYF.

The chain uses TRBV4-1 and TRBJ2-3, with TRBD2 identical over 10 bases. The length of the CDR3 is 18 residues. J was trimmed by 4 bases and V by 2 bases; bases with no gene match: 12. Germline V gene data show CDR1 as MGHRA and CDR2 as YSYEKL. Here the CDR3 DNA reads TGCGCCAGCAGCCAACTCGGGGCTCTAGCGGGAGCCCCAGATACGCAGTATTTT. Its translation: CASSQLGALAGAPDTQYF.

The V and J genes are TRBV19 and TRBJ1-1; D perhaps matches TRBD1 (5 bases). Trimming stripped 1 base from V and 5 bases from J, with 14 bases between. The CDR3 is 15 residues long. Germline loops: CDR1 LNHDA, CDR2 SQIVND (reference sequence). CDR3 sequence (DNA): TGTGCCAGTAGTATAGTGGCGGGGGATGGGACTGAAGCTTTCTTT. Its translation is CASSIVAGDGTEAFF.

A single count supports this clone. The chain is built from TRBV5-1 and TRBJ1-2; D ambiguous. Germline lookup yields CDR1 SGHRS and CDR2 YFSETQ. The CDR3 extends over 13 amino acids. Trimming took off 2 bases at V and 4 bases at J, with 9 bases between the two ends. The CDR3 region is CASSFGELYGYTF. CDR3 DNA sequence: TGCGCCAGCAGCTTCGGGGAGCTCTATGGCTACACCTTC.

The V call is TRBV2, the J call TRBJ2-5; the match to TRBD1 covers 8 bases. CDR3 length equals 17 residues. CDR1 and CDR2 from the germline V gene are SNHLY and FYNNEI. Unmatched junction bases numbered 9, after V lost 0 bases and J lost 3 bases. CDR3 sequence: CASSEAHRGALEETQYF. In DNA, the CDR3 is TGTGCCAGCAGTGAAGCCCACAGGGGGGCCCTAGAAGAGACCCAGTACTTC.

V is TRBV30 and J is TRBJ1-1; no clear D. The ends were cut back, 2 bases at V and 5 bases at J, with 15 bases in the middle. The length of the CDR3 is 14 residues. Looked up from germline, CDR1 is GTSNPN and CDR2 is SVGIG (reference sequence). The CDR3 protein is CAWSSNGGNTEAFF. DNA of the CDR3: TGTGCCTGGAGTTCCAATGGAGGGAATACTGAAGCTTTCTTT.

The CDR3 coding sequence is TGTGCCAGTAGTATTTCCGGCGGGAGCAATCAGCCCCAGCATTTT. Translating gives CASSISGGSNQPQHF. This chain connects TRBV19 to TRBJ1-5; D gene unclear. The V and J ends lost 3 bases and 1 base respectively, with 10 bases between them. Looked up from germline, CDR1 is LNHDA and CDR2 is SQIVND (reference sequence). CDR3 size: 15 residues. Supplemented by reference TRBV19 and TRBJ1-5, the full variable domain reads DGGITQSPKYLFRKEGQNVTLSCEQNLNHDAMYWYRQDPGQGLRLIYYSQIVNDFQKGDIAEGYSVSREKKESFPLTVTSAQKNPTAFYLCASSISGGSNQPQHFGDGTRLSIL.